This T cell receptor beta chain was sequenced during a study of tumor-infiltrating lymphocytes in primary liver carcinoma. This CDR3 has 16 amino acids. Germline loops: CDR1 MNHEY, CDR2 SVGEGT. In the case of this clonotype: A read error may produce the germline difference seen at one junction end.

Total RNA amounting to 500 ng was the source from which TCR beta cDNA was made with a constant-region primer. Investigators got TCR beta libraries out of three nested multiplex PCR rounds, done with slightly modified ARM-PCR. The two initial PCR rounds, around 11 cycles each, used TRBV1-TRBV30 forward and C-beta reverse primers. Using its own MiXCR run on the multiplex PCR reads, TCRdb lists one record per CDR3 protein. Of fewer than 400,000 distinct CDR3 sequences listed, more than 55% are singletons. Out of unsorted whole blood came the blood RNA, and germline DNA was extracted as well. The specimen was peripheral blood. The gene calls are TRBV6-2 or TRBV6-3 and TRBJ1-1; D gene ambiguous. The receptor comes from a woman aged 25 to 39 with primary liver carcinoma and hepatitis B virus infection. The CDR3 DNA reads TGTGACAGCAGTCTACAACCACGAATTTACAACACTGAAGCTTTCTTT. Its translation is CDSSLQPRIYNTEAFF.